The 17 T cell receptor beta chains listed next were all sequenced from one sample in a study of shared clonotypes between healthy human individuals. The protocol was immunoSEQ multiplex PCR, while the TCRdb copy is restricted to in-frame clones and leaves out a portion. Here the sample spans some 92,000 clones, approximately 44% being singletons. The sample was PBMCs. Receptors originate from a woman in her forties in good health. Some clones in this sample may be carry-over from other donors' samples.

The chain couples TRBV28 to TRBJ2-2; 12 bases agree with TRBD2. The CDR3 is 20 residues long. Looked up from germline, CDR1 is MDHEN and CDR2 is SYDVKM. V shed 6 bases, J shed 0 bases, and the junction held 14 bases outside the gene matches. CDR3: CASSQQTSGSFVSNTGELFF. CDR3 DNA sequence: TGTGCCAGCAGCCAACAGACTAGCGGGAGTTTCGTGTCGAACACCGGGGAGCTGTTTTTT.

For this clone: A much larger clone differs by one base, so this may be a read error. The rearrangement links TRBV27 to TRBJ2-7, with 8 positions matching TRBD1. Germline V lookup: CDR1 MNHEY, CDR2 SMNVEV (reference sequence). Germline trimming cut 9 bases from V and 7 bases from J; bases unmatched to any gene: 8. CDR3 length equals 12 residues. CDR3 in DNA: TGTGCCAGAAGTGTCCACAGGGGGGAGCAGTACTTC. Its protein product is CARSVHRGEQYF.

The chain combines TRBV2 with TRBJ1-1; no definite D call. V was pared by 4 bases and J by 5 bases, with 14 bases between. Germline values: CDR1 SNHLY, CDR2 FYNNEI. The CDR3 is 14 residues long. The DNA of the CDR3 is TGTGCCAGCAGTGGGTTGGTCGGGGATACTGAAGCTTTCTTT. As protein: CASSGLVGDTEAFF.

In this sample, this clone turned up a few times. This chain links TRBV7-6 with TRBJ2-3; maybe TRBD2 (6 bases). The germline V gene has CDR1 SGHVS and CDR2 FNYEAQ. V was clipped by 2 bases and J by 6 bases, with 6 bases between them. The CDR3 consists of 12 residues. This chain's CDR3 is CASSLLADTQYF. CDR3 nucleotides: TGTGCCAGCAGCTTACTAGCGGATACGCAGTATTTT.

The CDR3 region has the DNA TGTGCCTGGAGTCCAACACAGGGAAGCTTTGCCGGAAACACCATATATTTT. Amino acid sequence: CAWSPTQGSFAGNTIYF. V usage is TRBV30 and J usage is TRBJ1-3; D might be TRBD1 (6 bases). The V gene's germline CDR1 is GTSNPN and CDR2 SVGIG (reference sequence). The ends were cut back, 2 bases at V and 4 bases at J, with 21 bases in the middle. The CDR3 has 17 residues.

With respect to this clone: Other DNA variants within this sample encode the same CDR3. The gene calls are TRBV9 and TRBJ2-5; the D is unclear. V was cut by 2 bases and J by 2 bases, with 10 bases left in between. The CDR3 is made up of 14 amino acids. In germline, CDR1 is SGDLS, CDR2 YYNGEE. In DNA form, the CDR3 reads TGTGCCAGCAGCGTCTCCGGTCCGCAAGAGACCCAGTACTTC. Translated: CASSVSGPQETQYF. Full variable domain (outside the CDR3, taken from reference TRBV9 and TRBJ2-5): DSGVTQTPKHLITATGQRVTLRCSPRSGDLSVYWYQQSLDQGLQFLIQYYNGEERAKGNILERFSAQQFPDLHSELNLSSLELGDSALYFCASSVSGPQETQYFGPGTRLLVL.

This clone was counted at least ten times. The rearrangement links TRBV30 to TRBJ1-4; 8 nucleotides line up with TRBD1. This CDR3 contains 14 residues. Germline CDR1 and CDR2: GTSNPN and SVGIG (reference sequence). V trimming: 7 bases; J trimming: 2 bases; junction bases outside the gene matches: 6. The chain's CDR3 is CAFRGLLTNEKLFF. The CDR3 DNA reads as TGTGCCTTCAGGGGGCTTTTGACTAATGAAAAACTGTTTTTT.

The J gene is TRBJ2-6, the V gene TRBV5-1, with D perhaps TRBD2 (6 bases). Germline V gene sequence: CDR1 SGHRS, CDR2 YFSETQ. V was cut by 3 bases and J by 0 bases, with 7 bases left in between. The CDR3 has 15 amino acids. CDR3 nucleotides: TGCGCCAGCAGCTGGGGGGACTCTGGGGCCAACGTCCTGACTTTC. Translated, it gives CASSWGDSGANVLTF. Looking up the rest from reference TRBV5-1 and TRBJ2-6 gives the full variable domain: KAGVTQTPRYLIKTRGQQVTLSCSPISGHRSVSWYQQTPGQGLQFLFEYFSETQRNKGNFPGRFSGRQFSNSRSEMNVSTLELGDSALYLCASSWGDSGANVLTFGAGSRLTVL.

The chain uses TRBV10-3 and TRBJ2-6; the D call may be TRBD1 or TRBD2 (5 bases each). Trimming removed 0 bases at V and 0 bases at J, with 9 bases between. Germline assignment: CDR1 ENHRY and CDR2 SYGVKD. The CDR3 contains 17 residues. The CDR3 DNA is TGTGCCATCAGTGAGTCAGCTGGGACCTCTGGGGCCAACGTCCTGACTTTC. Translating gives CAISESAGTSGANVLTF.

This clone was counted ten times or more. The chain is built from TRBV29-1 and TRBJ2-7, with a possible D match to TRBD1 (5 bases). CDR1 is SQVTM and CDR2 is ANQGSEA in the germline V gene. V lost 5 bases and J lost 3, with 11 bases in between. The CDR3 length is 12 residues. The CDR3 loop reads CSVSTTVYEQYF. DNA for the CDR3: TGCAGCGTTTCCACGACAGTCTACGAGCAGTACTTC.

The V gene is TRBV18, the J gene TRBJ2-7, with D perhaps TRBD2 (6 bases). CDR3 size: 14 residues. Trimming removed 2 bases from V and 5 bases from J, with 13 bases in between. CDR1 KGHSH and CDR2 LQKENI come from the germline V gene. CDR3 DNA sequence: TGTGCCAGCTCACCAGCCGGGGGTAGGCACGAGCAGTACTTC. Protein product: CASSPAGGRHEQYF.

In its sample, this clone was seen many times. The rearrangement joins TRBV5-6 to TRBJ2-1, with D tentatively TRBD1 (6 bases). CDR1 is SGHDT and CDR2 is YYEEEE in the germline V gene. The V end was cut by 4 bases, the J end by 9 bases, with 20 bases between. The CDR3 runs 15 residues. CDR3 sequence (DNA): TGTGCCAGCAGCCGTCCGGGGCAGGGGTGGGGTGAGCAGTTCTTC. This translates into CASSRPGQGWGEQFF.

The genes are TRBV2 and TRBJ2-7, with a possible D match to TRBD1 (6 bases). CDR3 length equals 14 residues. V was trimmed by 2 bases and J by 6 bases, leaving 14 bases between them. Germline-derived CDR1 and CDR2 are SNHLY and FYNNEI. The CDR3 is CASSELGAAGEQYF. The CDR3 bases are TGTGCCAGCAGTGAATTGGGGGCGGCCGGCGAGCAGTACTTC.

The chain couples TRBV10-3 to TRBJ2-3; a weak D match, TRBD1 (6 bases). The germline CDR1 and CDR2 sequences are ENHRY and SYGVKD. This CDR3 is built from 18 residues. V dropped 9 bases and J dropped 0 bases, with 25 bases sitting between them. As DNA, the CDR3 is TGTGCCATTTACACAGGGCCCCGCAAAGATACTAGCACAGATACGCAGTATTTT. This codes for CAIYTGPRKDTSTDTQYF.

The V gene is TRBV9, the J gene TRBJ1-4, with D tentatively TRBD1 (5 bases). CDR3 length equals 14 residues. Germline assignment: CDR1 SGDLS and CDR2 YYNGEE. Between the trimmed V and J ends, which lost 2 bases and 4 bases, there was a span of 9 bases. The CDR3 bases are TGTGCCAGCAGCGTGGAGGGGAATAATGAAAAACTGTTTTTT. Translating gives CASSVEGNNEKLFF.

This clone has ten or more counts. The gene calls are TRBV29-1 and TRBJ2-3, with 8 bases that match TRBD2. Germline CDR1 reads SQVTM; CDR2 reads ANQGSEA. This CDR3 has 14 amino acids. After removal of 7 bases from V and 0 bases from J, the junction contained 6 bases not matched to a gene. This CDR3 reads CSDILAASTDTQYF. The CDR3 DNA reads as TGCAGCGATATACTAGCGGCTAGCACAGATACGCAGTATTTT.

This chain joins TRBV20-1 and TRBJ2-5, with D unclear. Germline V gene sequence: CDR1 DFQATT, CDR2 SNEGSKA (reference sequence). The germline V and J ends were trimmed by 2 bases and 2 bases, with 0 bases remaining between them. The CDR3 is 10 residues long. CDR3: CSARQETQYF. CDR3 coding DNA: TGCAGTGCTAGACAAGAGACCCAGTACTTC.